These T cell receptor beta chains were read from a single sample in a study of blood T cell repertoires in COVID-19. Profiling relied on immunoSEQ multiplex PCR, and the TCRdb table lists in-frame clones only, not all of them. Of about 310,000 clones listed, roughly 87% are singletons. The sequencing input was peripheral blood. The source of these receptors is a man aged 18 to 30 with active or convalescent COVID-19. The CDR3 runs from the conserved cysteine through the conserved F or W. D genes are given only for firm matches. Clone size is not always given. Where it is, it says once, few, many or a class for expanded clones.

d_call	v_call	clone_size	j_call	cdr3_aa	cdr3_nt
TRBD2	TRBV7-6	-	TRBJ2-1	CASSLLGAGGGNEQFF	TGTGCCAGCAGCTTACTCGGAGCGGGAGGGGGAAATGAGCAGTTCTTC
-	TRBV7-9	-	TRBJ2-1	CASSPGLRLEQFF	TGTGCCAGCAGCCCGGGACTGCGGCTCGAGCAGTTCTTC
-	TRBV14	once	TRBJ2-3	CASSQGGRTDTQYF	TGTGCCAGCAGCCAAGGAGGCCGCACAGATACGCAGTATTTT
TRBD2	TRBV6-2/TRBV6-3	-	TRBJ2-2	CASSYVRRGGETNTGELFF	TGTGCCAGCAGTTACGTGCGCCGGGGGGGGGAGACGAACACCGGGGAGCTGTTTTTT
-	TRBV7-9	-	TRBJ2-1	CASSFGQGLNEQFF	TGTGCCAGCAGCTTCGGCCAGGGTCTCAATGAGCAGTTCTTC
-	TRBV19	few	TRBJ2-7	CASSIGGGAAAYEQYF	TGTGCCAGTAGTATCGGCGGTGGGGCAGCCGCCTACGAGCAGTACTTC
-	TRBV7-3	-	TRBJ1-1	CASSLTRLGNPGRGLEAFF	TGTGCCAGCAGCTTAACCCGCCTCGGGAACCCAGGGAGGGGTTTGGAAGCTTTCTTT
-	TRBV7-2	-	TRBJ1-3	CASSREGTAGNTIYF	TGTGCCAGCAGCCGGGAAGGAACAGCCGGAAACACCATATATTTT
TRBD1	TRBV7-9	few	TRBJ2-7	CASSPGPDRGREQYF	TGTGCCAGCAGCCCCGGCCCGGACAGGGGACGCGAGCAGTACTTC
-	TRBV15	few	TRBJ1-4	CATSSPRRGLRHQKLFF	TGTGCCACCAGCAGTCCACGGAGGGGTTTAAGGCACCAAAAACTGTTTTTT
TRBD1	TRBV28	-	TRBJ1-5	CASSSPDRTGSSNQPQHF	TGTGCCAGCAGTTCCCCGGACCGGACAGGGAGTAGCAATCAGCCCCAGCATTTT
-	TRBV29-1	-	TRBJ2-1	CSVPLQGTYNEQFF	TGCAGCGTTCCTCTACAGGGAACGTACAATGAGCAGTTCTTC
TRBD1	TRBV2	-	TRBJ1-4	CASTRQGRRPNEKLFF	TGTGCCAGCACCAGACAGGGTAGGCGGCCTAATGAAAAACTGTTTTTT
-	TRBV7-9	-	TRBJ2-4	CASSLALGSEGKNIQYF	TGTGCCAGCAGCTTAGCGCTTGGGAGCGAGGGCAAAAACATTCAGTACTTC
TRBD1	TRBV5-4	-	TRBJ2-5	CASSQDRVQETQYF	TGTGCCAGCAGCCAAGACAGGGTCCAAGAGACCCAGTACTTC
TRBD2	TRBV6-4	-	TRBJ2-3	CASSASGRSGDTQYF	TGTGCCAGCAGCGCTAGCGGGAGATCGGGGGATACGCAGTATTTT
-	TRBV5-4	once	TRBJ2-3	CASSLVQGRADTQYF	TGTGCCAGCAGCTTGGTTCAGGGTCGGGCAGATACGCAGTATTTT
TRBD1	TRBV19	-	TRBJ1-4	CASSADRVYGELFF	TGTGCCAGTAGTGCGGACAGGGTTTATGGCGAACTGTTTTTT
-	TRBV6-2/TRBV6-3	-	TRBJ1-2	CASSYSGRGNYGYTF	TGTGCCAGCAGTTACTCCGGTAGAGGGAACTATGGCTACACCTTC
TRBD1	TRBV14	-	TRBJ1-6	CASSRTGAGSYNSPLHF	TGTGCCAGCAGCCGGACAGGGGCAGGCTCCTATAATTCACCCCTCCACTTT
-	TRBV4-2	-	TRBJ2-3	CASSQVSQTDTQYF	TGTGCCAGCAGCCAAGTTTCACAGACAGATACGCAGTATTTT
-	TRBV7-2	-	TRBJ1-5	CASSLGARGNQPQHF	TGTGCCAGCAGCTTAGGAGCCAGGGGCAATCAGCCCCAGCATTTT
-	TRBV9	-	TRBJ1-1	CASSTGTEAFF	TGTGCCAGCAGCACCGGGACAGAAGCTTTCTTT
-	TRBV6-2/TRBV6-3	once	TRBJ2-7	CASSSSPYEQYF	TGTGCCAGCAGCTCCTCCCCTTACGAGCAGTACTTC
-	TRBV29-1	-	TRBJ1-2	CSVESTGIYGYTF	TGCAGCGTTGAATCCACAGGCATCTATGGCTACACCTTC
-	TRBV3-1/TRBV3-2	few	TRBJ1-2	CASREDTRYTF	TGTGCCAGCCGTGAGGACACCCGTTACACCTTC
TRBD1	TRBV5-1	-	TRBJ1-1	CASSRPGGGKVKNTEAFF	TGCGCCAGCAGCCGTCCAGGGGGCGGAAAGGTTAAGAACACTGAAGCTTTCTTT
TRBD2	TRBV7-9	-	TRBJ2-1	CASSSGNAGGWDEQFF	TGTGCCAGCAGCTCCGGTAATGCGGGAGGGTGGGATGAGCAGTTCTTC
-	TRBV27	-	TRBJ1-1	CASSLALRGRTTEAFF	TGTGCCAGCAGTTTAGCCCTCCGCGGCAGGACTACTGAAGCTTTCTTT
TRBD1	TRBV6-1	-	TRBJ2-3	CASSDFGTGLSDTQYF	TGTGCCAGCAGTGATTTTGGGACAGGGTTATCAGATACGCAGTATTTT
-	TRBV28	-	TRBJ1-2	CASSLFGGRAYGYTF	TGTGCCAGCAGTTTATTCGGGGGGCGCGCCTATGGCTACACCTTC
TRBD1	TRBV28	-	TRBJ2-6	CASSFFGQGSSGANVLTF	TGTGCCAGCAGTTTTTTTGGACAGGGCTCCTCTGGGGCCAACGTCCTGACTTTC
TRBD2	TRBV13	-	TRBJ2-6	CASSLGGLASSGANVLTF	TGTGCCAGCAGCTTAGGGGGACTAGCAAGCTCTGGGGCCAACGTCCTGACTTTC
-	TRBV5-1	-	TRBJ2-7	CASAKPGSYEQYF	TGCGCCAGCGCGAAACCAGGCTCCTACGAGCAGTACTTC
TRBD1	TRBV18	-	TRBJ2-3	CASSRADRVTDTQYF	TGTGCCAGCTCACGGGCCGACAGGGTTACAGATACGCAGTATTTT
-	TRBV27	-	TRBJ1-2	CASSDRFSGGYTF	TGTGCCAGCAGCGACAGGTTTTCCGGTGGCTACACCTTC
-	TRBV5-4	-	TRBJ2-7	CASSSRGSQYF	TGTGCCAGCAGCTCAAGAGGGTCGCAGTACTTC
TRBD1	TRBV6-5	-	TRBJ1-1	CASRKITGGTEAFF	TGTGCCAGCAGGAAGATAACAGGGGGCACTGAAGCTTTCTTT